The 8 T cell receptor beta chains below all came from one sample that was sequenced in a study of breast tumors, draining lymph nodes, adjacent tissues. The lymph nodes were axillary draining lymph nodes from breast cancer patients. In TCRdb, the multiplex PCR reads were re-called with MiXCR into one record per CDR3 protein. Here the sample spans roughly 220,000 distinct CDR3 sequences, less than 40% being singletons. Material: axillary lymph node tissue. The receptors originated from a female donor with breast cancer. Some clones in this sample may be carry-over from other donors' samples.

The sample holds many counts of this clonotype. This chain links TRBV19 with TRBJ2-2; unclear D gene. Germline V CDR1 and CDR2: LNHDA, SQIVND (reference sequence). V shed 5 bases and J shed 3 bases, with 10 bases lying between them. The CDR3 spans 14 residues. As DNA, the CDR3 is TGTGCCAGTAGTTCAAGCAAGTACACCGGGGAGCTGTTTTTT. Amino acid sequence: CASSSSKYTGELFF.

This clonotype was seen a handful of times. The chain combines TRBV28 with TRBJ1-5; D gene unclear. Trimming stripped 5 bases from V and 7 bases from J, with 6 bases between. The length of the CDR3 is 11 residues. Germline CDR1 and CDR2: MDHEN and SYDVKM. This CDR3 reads CASSGKQPQHF. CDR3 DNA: TGTGCCAGCAGTGGTAAGCAGCCCCAGCATTTT.

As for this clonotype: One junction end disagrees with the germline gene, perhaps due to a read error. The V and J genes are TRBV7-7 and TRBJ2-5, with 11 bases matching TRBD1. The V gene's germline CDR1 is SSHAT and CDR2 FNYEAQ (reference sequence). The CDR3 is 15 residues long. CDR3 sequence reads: CASSSSGTGGETQYF. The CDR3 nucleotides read TGTGCTAGCAGCTCTAGCGGGACAGGGGGAGAGACCCAGTACTTC.

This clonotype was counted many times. The CDR3 DNA sequence: TGTGCCAGCAGCTTAGATCCGGTCCGAGGGGGCTACACCTTC. This codes for CASSLDPVRGGYTF. The chain carries TRBV11-2 and TRBJ1-2; unclear D gene. Between the trimmed V and J ends, which lost 0 bases and 8 bases, there was a span of 13 bases. The CDR3 spans 14 residues. Germline values: CDR1 SGHAT, CDR2 FQNNGV.

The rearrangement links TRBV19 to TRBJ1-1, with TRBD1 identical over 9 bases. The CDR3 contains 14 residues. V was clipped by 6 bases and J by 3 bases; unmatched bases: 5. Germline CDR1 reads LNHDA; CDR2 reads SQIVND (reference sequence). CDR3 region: CASSLDRGYTEAFF. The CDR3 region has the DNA TGTGCCAGTAGCCTAGACAGGGGGTACACTGAAGCTTTCTTT.

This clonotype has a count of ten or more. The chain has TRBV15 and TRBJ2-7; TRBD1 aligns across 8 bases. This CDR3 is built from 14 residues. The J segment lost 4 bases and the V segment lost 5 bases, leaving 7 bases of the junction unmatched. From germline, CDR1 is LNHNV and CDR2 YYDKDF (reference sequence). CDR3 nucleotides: TGTGCCACCAGCCGACAGGGGATCGAATACGAGCAGTACTTC. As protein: CATSRQGIEYEQYF.

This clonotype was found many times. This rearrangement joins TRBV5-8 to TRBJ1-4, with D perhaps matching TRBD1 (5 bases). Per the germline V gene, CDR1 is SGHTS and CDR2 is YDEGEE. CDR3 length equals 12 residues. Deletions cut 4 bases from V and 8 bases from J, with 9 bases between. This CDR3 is CASSIGDEKLFF. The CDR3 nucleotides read TGTGCCAGCAGCATTGGGGACGAAAAACTGTTTTTT.

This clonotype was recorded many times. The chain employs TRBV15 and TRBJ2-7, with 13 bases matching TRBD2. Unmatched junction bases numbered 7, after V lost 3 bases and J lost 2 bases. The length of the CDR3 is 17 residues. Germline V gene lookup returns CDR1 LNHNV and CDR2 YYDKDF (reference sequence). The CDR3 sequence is CATSSLRGTSGTYEQYF. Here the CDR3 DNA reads TGTGCCACCAGCAGTCTCCGCGGGACTAGCGGGACCTACGAGCAGTACTTC.